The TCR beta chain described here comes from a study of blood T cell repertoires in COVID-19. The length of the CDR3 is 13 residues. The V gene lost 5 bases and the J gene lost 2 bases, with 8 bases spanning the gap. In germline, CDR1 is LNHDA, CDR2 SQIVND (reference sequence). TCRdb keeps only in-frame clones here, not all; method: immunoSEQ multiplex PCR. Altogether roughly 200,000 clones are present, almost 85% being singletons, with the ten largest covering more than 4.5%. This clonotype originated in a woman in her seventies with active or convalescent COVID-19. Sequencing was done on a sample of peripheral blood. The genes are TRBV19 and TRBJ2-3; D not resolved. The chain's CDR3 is CASSETYTDTQYF. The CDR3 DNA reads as TGTGCCAGTAGTGAAACATACACAGATACGCAGTATTTT.